One sample yielded the 13 T cell receptor beta chains listed below, sequenced in a study of response to subunit inactivated influenza vaccine. TCRdb redid the calling of the RT-PCR reads with MiXCR, one entry per CDR3 protein. The table shows 450,000 to 600,000 distinct CDR3 sequences, with about 8% occurring only once. This sample comprised PBMCs from blood, obtained roughly 24 months after vaccination. Every receptor here comes from a man aged 50 to 69 who received an inactivated influenza vaccine.

This clonotype has just a few counts. Written as DNA, the CDR3 is TGCAGTGCTAGGCCCCGCGGGGGAACTGAAGCTTTCTTT. Amino acid sequence: CSARPRGGTEAFF. The J gene is TRBJ1-1, the V gene TRBV20-1; a weak D match, TRBD1 (5 bases). Germline V gives CDR1 DFQATT, CDR2 SNEGSKA (reference sequence). The CDR3 length is 13 residues. The V gene lost 3 bases and the J gene lost 5 bases, with 13 bases spanning the gap.

In this sample, this clonotype turned up a few times. J is TRBJ2-3 and V is TRBV5-1; 11 nucleotides match TRBD2. The V segment lost 1 base and the J segment 4 bases; nucleotides outside the gene matches: 5. CDR3 length equals 16 residues. CDR1 and CDR2 (germline): SGHRS, YFSETQ. CDR3 region: CASSLPSGRMSDTQYF. DNA for the CDR3: TGCGCCAGCAGCTTGCCTAGCGGGAGGATGTCAGATACGCAGTATTTT.

The chain joins TRBV12-3 or TRBV12-4 to TRBJ1-6; D not certain. V lost 6 bases to trimming and J lost 12 bases, with 12 bases between them. The CDR3 has 12 amino acids. CDR3 residues: CASSLQWLPLHF. CDR3 in DNA: TGTGCCAGCAGCCTTCAGTGGTTACCCCTCCACTTT.

This clonotype came up a few times. V gene TRBV5-1 combines with J gene TRBJ1-5; 10 positions match TRBD1. Germline V gene lookup returns CDR1 SGHRS and CDR2 YFSETQ. Losses at the gene ends were 0 bases for V and 8 bases for J; bases not matched to a gene: 8. This CDR3 region has 16 residues. CDR3 loop: CASSLGGTGAAEPQHF. CDR3 DNA sequence: TGCGCCAGCAGCTTGGGGGGGACAGGGGCGGCGGAGCCCCAGCATTTT. Together with reference TRBV5-1 and TRBJ1-5, the CDR3 gives the full variable domain: KAGVTQTPRYLIKTRGQQVTLSCSPISGHRSVSWYQQTPGQGLQFLFEYFSETQRNKGNFPGRFSGRQFSNSRSEMNVSTLELGDSALYLCASSLGGTGAAEPQHFGDGTRLSIL.

This clonotype was counted only a few times. The rearrangement joins TRBV7-2 to TRBJ2-7, with 7 positions matching TRBD2. Trimming took 1 base from V and 2 from J; bases not matched to a gene: 8. CDR1 is SGHTA and CDR2 is FQGNSA in the germline V gene. The CDR3 contains 16 residues. The CDR3 loop is CASSLVSSGSTYEQYF. Here the CDR3 DNA reads TGTGCCAGCAGCTTAGTGTCTAGCGGTTCTACCTACGAGCAGTACTTC.

This clonotype was seen ten or more times. The genes are TRBV24-1 and TRBJ2-7, with D possibly TRBD1 on 6 matching bases. V dropped 5 bases and J dropped 3 bases, with 10 bases sitting between them. Germline V gene sequence: CDR1 KGHDR, CDR2 SFDVKD. This CDR3 contains 13 residues. The CDR3 sequence: CATSGGHNYEQYF. The CDR3 DNA reads as TGTGCCACCAGTGGGGGACACAACTACGAGCAGTACTTC.

The rearrangement links TRBV6-1 to TRBJ2-5, with TRBD1 matching over 7 bases. The germline CDR1 and CDR2 sequences are MNHNS and SASEGT. J was trimmed by 4 bases and V by 3 bases; bases with no gene match: 5. The CDR3 is 14 amino acids. CDR3 coding DNA: TGTGCCAGCAGTGAGGACAGGTACGGAGAGACCCAGTACTTC. Its translation is CASSEDRYGETQYF.

The chain combines TRBV10-2 with TRBJ2-7; D gene ambiguous. Germline CDR1 reads WSHSY; CDR2 reads SAAADI. The length of the CDR3 is 13 residues. V lost 2 bases, J lost 6 bases, and 11 bases lay in between. The CDR3 reads CASSEVLVSEQYF. In nucleotides, the CDR3 is TGCGCCAGCAGTGAGGTTTTGGTTTCCGAGCAGTACTTC.

J is TRBJ2-3 and V is TRBV9; 7 nucleotides align to TRBD2. The CDR3 contains 16 residues. Germline-derived CDR1 and CDR2 are SGDLS and YYNGEE. The V gene end was trimmed by 2 bases and the J gene end by 2 bases; junction bases not matched to a gene: 8. The CDR3 DNA reads TGTGCCAGCAGCGTCGCGGGCGGGAGAATCACAGATACGCAGTATTTT. Its translation is CASSVAGGRITDTQYF.

The genes are TRBV4-1 and TRBJ1-2, with no clear D. This CDR3 spans 14 amino acids. Germline CDR1 is MGHRA and CDR2 is YSYEKL. The V and J ends lost 0 bases and 7 bases respectively, with 12 bases between them. The CDR3 sequence is CASSQEVPLRGYTF. The CDR3 DNA follows: TGCGCCAGCAGCCAAGAAGTCCCCCTCCGTGGCTACACCTTC.

The chain links TRBV6-5 to TRBJ1-5; 10 positions agree with TRBD1. The germline V gene encodes CDR1 MNHEY and CDR2 SVGAGI. The CDR3 totals 15 residues. The trim removed 0 bases at V and 6 bases at J, leaving 2 bases unmatched. CDR3 sequence: CASSYSDRGSQPQHF. The CDR3 DNA follows: TGTGCCAGCAGTTACTCGGACAGGGGGAGTCAGCCCCAGCATTTT.

This rearrangement joins TRBV27 to TRBJ2-2; TRBD1 aligns across 9 bases. CDR1 is MNHEY and CDR2 is SMNVEV in the germline V gene (reference sequence). The ends lost 6 bases at V and 5 bases at J; junction bases unmatched: 4. The CDR3 sequence is 14 residues long. The CDR3 coding sequence is TGTGCCAGCAGAAGGGGACAGGGTACCGGGGAGCTGTTTTTT. Translated: CASRRGQGTGELFF.

The chain has TRBV9 and TRBJ2-7; 7 bases line up with TRBD2. Unmatched junction bases numbered 14, after V lost 4 bases and J lost 4 bases. The CDR3 covers 16 residues. CDR1 and CDR2 from the germline V gene are SGDLS and YYNGEE. CDR3 protein: CASSPFPGLMFYEQYF. The CDR3 nucleotides are TGTGCCAGCAGCCCCTTTCCGGGACTAATGTTTTACGAGCAGTACTTC.